The next 6 T cell receptor beta chains were all read from a single sample in a study of CD8+ T cells in alopecia areata. Extracted from the samples, RNA was reverse transcribed into cDNA to serve as the sequencing template. TCRdb keeps only in-frame clones here, not all; method: immunoSEQ multiplex PCR. The table includes 100,000 to 150,000 clones, about 57% detected once. The sample here was CD4+ T cells sorted from blood, taken at week 0. The receptors were gathered from a human donor with alopecia areata.

This chain links TRBV5-1 with TRBJ2-7; 8 bases map to TRBD1. V gave up 3 bases and J gave up 6 bases; unmatched junction bases: 8. Germline CDR1 is SGHRS and CDR2 is YFSETQ. CDR3 length: 14 residues. In DNA form, the CDR3 reads TGCGCCAGCAGCTACCAGGACAGGGACGGCGAGCAGTACTTC. Protein product: CASSYQDRDGEQYF.

This chain links TRBV2 with TRBJ1-2; D perhaps matches TRBD1 (6 bases). Trimming cost V 5 bases and J 4 bases, with 14 bases left between them. Germline loops: CDR1 SNHLY, CDR2 FYNNEI. This CDR3 is built from 14 residues. CDR3 residues: CASSPGQESYGYTF. In DNA form, the CDR3 reads TGTGCCAGCAGTCCGGGACAAGAGTCCTATGGCTACACCTTC.

This clone was detected a few times. V gene TRBV30 combines with J gene TRBJ2-1; D may be TRBD1 (6 bases). This CDR3 is built from 14 residues. The germline CDR1 and CDR2 sequences are GTSNPN and SVGIG (reference sequence). V shed 5 bases and J shed 3 bases, with 14 bases lying between them. The CDR3 spells CAWAKDSLYNEQFF. The CDR3 DNA is TGTGCCTGGGCCAAGGACAGTCTCTACAATGAGCAGTTCTTC.

The genes are TRBV18 and TRBJ1-3; D gene ambiguous. The CDR3 has 17 amino acids. Trimming stripped 3 bases from V and 0 bases from J, with 15 bases between. The germline V gene encodes CDR1 KGHSH and CDR2 LQKENI. The CDR3 DNA follows: TGTGCCAGCTCACCTTTAAGTATAACAGCCTCTGGAAACACCATATATTTT. The encoded protein is CASSPLSITASGNTIYF.

The chain links TRBV4-3 to TRBJ1-3; D ambiguous. Germline CDR1 is LGHNA and CDR2 is YSLEER. The V end was cut by 1 base, the J end by 6 bases, with 7 bases between. CDR3 length: 13 residues. The CDR3 nucleotides read TGCGCCAGCAGCCAAGCTTCGGAAAACACCATATATTTT. Amino acid sequence: CASSQASENTIYF.

The chain links TRBV21-1 to TRBJ2-5; the table's D call, TRBD1, was not checked against the DNA. TRBV21-1 is recorded as a pseudogene. The CDR3 length is 13 residues. In nucleotides, the CDR3 is TGTGCCAGGGCAGGGGGCGCAGAGGAGACCCAGTACTTC. It encodes CARAGGAEETQYF.